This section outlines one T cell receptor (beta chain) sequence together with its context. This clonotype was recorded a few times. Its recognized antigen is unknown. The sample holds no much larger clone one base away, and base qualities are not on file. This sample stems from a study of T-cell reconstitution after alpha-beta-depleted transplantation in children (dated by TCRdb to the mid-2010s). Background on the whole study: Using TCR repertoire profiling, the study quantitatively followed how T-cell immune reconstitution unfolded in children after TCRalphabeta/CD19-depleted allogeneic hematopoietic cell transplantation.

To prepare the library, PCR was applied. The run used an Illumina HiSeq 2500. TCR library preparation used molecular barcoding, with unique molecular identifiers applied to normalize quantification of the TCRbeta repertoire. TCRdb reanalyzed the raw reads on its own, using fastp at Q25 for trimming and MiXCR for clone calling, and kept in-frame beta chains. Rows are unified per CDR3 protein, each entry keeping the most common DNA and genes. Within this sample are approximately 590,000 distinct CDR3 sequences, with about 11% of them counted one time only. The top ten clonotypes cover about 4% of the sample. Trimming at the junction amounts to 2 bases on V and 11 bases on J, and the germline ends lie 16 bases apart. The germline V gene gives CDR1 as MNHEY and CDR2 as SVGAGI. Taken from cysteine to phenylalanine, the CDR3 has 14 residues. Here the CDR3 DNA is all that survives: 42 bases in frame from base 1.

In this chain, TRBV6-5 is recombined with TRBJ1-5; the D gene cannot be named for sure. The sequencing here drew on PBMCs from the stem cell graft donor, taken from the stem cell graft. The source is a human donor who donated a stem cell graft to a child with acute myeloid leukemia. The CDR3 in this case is CASSYEGPAGAQHF. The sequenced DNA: TGTGCCAGCAGTTACGAGGGCCCAGCGGGTGCCCAGCATTTT.